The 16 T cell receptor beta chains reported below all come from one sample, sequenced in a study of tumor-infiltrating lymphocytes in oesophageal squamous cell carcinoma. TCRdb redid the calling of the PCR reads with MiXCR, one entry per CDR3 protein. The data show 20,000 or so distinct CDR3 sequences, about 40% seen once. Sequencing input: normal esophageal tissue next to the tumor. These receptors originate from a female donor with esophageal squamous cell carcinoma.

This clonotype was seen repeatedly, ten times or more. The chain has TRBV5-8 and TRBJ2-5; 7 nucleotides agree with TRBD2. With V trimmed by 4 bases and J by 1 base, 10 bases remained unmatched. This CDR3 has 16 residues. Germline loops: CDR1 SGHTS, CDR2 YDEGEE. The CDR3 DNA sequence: TGTGCCAGCAGCGACCGTGGGGAGGGCCCCCAAGAGACCCAGTACTTC. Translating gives CASSDRGEGPQETQYF.

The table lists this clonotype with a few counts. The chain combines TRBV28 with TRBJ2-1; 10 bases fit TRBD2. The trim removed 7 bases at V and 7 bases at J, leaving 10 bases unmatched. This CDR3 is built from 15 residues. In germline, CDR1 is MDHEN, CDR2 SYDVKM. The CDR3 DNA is TGTGCCAGCAAGATTAGCGGGGGGTCTCGGAATGAGCAGTTCTTC. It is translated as CASKISGGSRNEQFF.

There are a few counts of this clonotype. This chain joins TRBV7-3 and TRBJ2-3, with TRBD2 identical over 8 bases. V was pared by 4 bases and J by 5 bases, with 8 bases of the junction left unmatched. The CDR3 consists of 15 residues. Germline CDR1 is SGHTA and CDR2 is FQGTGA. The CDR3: CASSSQSGRGDTQYF. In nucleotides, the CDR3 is TGTGCCAGCAGCTCACAGAGCGGGAGAGGAGATACGCAGTATTTT. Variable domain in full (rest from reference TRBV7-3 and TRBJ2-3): GAGVSQTPSNKVTEKGKYVELRCDPISGHTALYWYRQSLGQGPEFLIYFQGTGAADDSGLPNDRFFAVRPEGSVSTLKIQRTERGDSAVYLCASSSQSGRGDTQYFGPGTRLTVL.

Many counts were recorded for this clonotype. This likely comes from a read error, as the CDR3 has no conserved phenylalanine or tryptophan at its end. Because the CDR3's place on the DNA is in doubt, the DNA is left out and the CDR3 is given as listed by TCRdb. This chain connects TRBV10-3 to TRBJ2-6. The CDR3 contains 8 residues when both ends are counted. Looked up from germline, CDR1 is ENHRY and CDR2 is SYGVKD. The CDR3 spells CAISEPGS.

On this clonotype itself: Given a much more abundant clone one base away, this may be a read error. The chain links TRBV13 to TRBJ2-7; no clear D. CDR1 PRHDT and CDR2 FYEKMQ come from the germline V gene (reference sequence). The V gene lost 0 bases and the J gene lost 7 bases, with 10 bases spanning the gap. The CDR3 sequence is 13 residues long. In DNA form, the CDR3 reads TGTGCCAGCAGCTTAGGCATTGCTGATGAGCAGTACTTC. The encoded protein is CASSLGIADEQYF.

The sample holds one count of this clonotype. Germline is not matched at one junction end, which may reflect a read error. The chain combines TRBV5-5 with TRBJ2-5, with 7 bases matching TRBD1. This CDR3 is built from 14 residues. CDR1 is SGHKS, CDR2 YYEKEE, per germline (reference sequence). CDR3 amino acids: CASSSGTVTYERFF. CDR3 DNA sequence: TGTGCCAGCAGCTCCGGGACAGTAACCTACGAGCGGTTCTTC.

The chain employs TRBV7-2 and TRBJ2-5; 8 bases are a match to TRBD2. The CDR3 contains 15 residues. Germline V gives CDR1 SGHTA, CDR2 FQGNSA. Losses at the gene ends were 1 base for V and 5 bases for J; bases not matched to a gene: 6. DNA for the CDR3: TGTGCCAGCAGCTTAGACGGGGGGGCCGGCGAGACCCAGTACTTC. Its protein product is CASSLDGGAGETQYF.

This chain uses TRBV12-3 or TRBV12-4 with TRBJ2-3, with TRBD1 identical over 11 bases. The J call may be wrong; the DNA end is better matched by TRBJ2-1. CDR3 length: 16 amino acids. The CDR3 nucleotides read TGTGCCAGCAGTTTACGGAGGACAGGGGGCCTCAATGAGCAGTTCTTC. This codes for CASSLRRTGGLNEQFF.

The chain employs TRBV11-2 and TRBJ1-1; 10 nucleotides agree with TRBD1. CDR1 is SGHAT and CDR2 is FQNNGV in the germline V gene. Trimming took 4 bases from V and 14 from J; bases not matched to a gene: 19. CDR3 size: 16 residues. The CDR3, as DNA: TGTGCCAGCAGCTATAATCCCGGGACAGGGGCCTACGAGCAGTTCTTT. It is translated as CASSYNPGTGAYEQFF.

The CDR3 DNA is TGTGCCAGCAGCATTTCCCGGGGCTCCTACAATGAGCAGTTCTTC. This translates into CASSISRGSYNEQFF. This rearrangement joins TRBV7-8 to TRBJ2-1; D is perhaps TRBD2 (5 bases). Trimming took off 5 bases at V and 0 bases at J, with 11 bases between the two ends. CDR1 is SGHVS, CDR2 FQNEAQ, per germline. CDR3 length equals 15 residues.

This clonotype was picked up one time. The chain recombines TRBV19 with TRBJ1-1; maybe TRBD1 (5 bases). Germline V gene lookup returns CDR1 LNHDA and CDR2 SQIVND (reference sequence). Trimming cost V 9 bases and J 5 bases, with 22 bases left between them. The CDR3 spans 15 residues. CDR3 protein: CASKDSSRGKTEAFF. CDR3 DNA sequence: TGTGCCAGCAAAGACAGCTCTCGAGGTAAAACTGAAGCTTTCTTT.

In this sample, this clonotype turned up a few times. The CDR3: CASSSRERSYEQYF. The CDR3 region has the DNA TGTGCCAGCAGCTCCCGGGAGCGCTCCTACGAGCAGTACTTC. The chain combines TRBV7-9 with TRBJ2-7, with D possibly matching TRBD2 (6 bases). The length of the CDR3 is 14 residues. Trimming took 4 bases from V and 0 from J, leaving 10 bases between them. Germline V lookup: CDR1 SEHNR, CDR2 FQNEAQ (reference sequence).

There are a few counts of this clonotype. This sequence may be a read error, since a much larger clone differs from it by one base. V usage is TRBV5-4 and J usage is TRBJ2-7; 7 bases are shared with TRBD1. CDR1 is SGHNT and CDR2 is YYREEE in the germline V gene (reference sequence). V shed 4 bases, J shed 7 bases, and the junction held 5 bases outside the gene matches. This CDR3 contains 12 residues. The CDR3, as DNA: TGTGCCAGCAGCCCCGACAGGGATGAGCAGTACTTC. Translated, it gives CASSPDRDEQYF.

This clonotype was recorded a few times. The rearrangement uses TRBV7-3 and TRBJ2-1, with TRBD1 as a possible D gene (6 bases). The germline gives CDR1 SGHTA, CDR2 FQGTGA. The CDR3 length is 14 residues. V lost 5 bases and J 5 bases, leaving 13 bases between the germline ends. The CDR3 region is CASSPLGGNNEQFF. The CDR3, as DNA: TGTGCCAGCAGCCCCCTAGGGGGAAACAATGAGCAGTTCTTC. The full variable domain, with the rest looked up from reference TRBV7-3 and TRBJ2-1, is GAGVSQTPSNKVTEKGKYVELRCDPISGHTALYWYRQSLGQGPEFLIYFQGTGAADDSGLPNDRFFAVRPEGSVSTLKIQRTERGDSAVYLCASSPLGGNNEQFFGPGTRLTVL.

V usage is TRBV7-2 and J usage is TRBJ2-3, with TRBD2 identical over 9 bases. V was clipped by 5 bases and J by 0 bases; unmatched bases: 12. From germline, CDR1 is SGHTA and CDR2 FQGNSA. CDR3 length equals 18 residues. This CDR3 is CASSRRGGGYSSTDTQYF. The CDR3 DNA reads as TGTGCCAGCAGCCGTCGCGGGGGGGGCTATTCTAGCACAGATACGCAGTATTTT.

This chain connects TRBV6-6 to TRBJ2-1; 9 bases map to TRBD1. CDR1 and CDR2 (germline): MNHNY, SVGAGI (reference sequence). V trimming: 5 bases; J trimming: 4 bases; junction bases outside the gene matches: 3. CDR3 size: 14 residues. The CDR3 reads CASSGGTGYNEQFF. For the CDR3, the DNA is TGTGCCAGCAGTGGAGGGACAGGGTACAATGAGCAGTTCTTC.